This T cell receptor (gamma chain) was identified in a study of Vδ1+ human thymocytes. RNA was extracted from the cells and then reverse transcribed. CDR3 amplicons came from multiplex PCR with pooled V-gene forward and constant-region reverse primers. TCRdb re-analyzed the multiplex PCR reads via CATT. Here the sample spans about 23,000 gamma-chain clones, roughly 13% being singletons. After alphabeta T cell depletion, CD3+ Vdelta1+ Vdelta2- thymocytes were sorted. Purity of the sorted Vdelta1+ thymocytes ranged from 98% to 99.6%. In its sample, this clone ranks as medium-sized. What it binds is unknown. Other DNA sequences in this sample translate to the same CDR3. J lost 7 bases, V lost 4 bases, and 4 bases had no gene match. Germline CDR1 is GITISATS and CDR2 is ISYDGTV (reference sequence). This CDR3 region has 11 residues. General study results and limits: Unlike peripheral blood Vdelta1+ controls, thymic delta-chain sequences included 15% to 20% Vdelta2 and few Vdelta3. Thymic TRG and TRD repertoires appeared highly polyclonal.

The chain couples TRGV9 to TRGJ1 or TRGJ2. The sequence derives from a child less than two years old who had congenital heart surgery. The sample was Vdelta1+ gamma-delta thymocytes from the thymus. Sample subset: FACS-sorted CD3+ TCRalphabeta- TCRVdelta1+ TCRVdelta2- thymocytes. The CDR3 DNA sequence: TGTGCCTTGTGGGAAGGATATAAGAAACTCTTT. Protein product: CALWEGYKKLF.